This paragraph covers one TCR beta chain sequence. The record originates from a study of T cell changes during pregnancy in multiple sclerosis. The table came from immunoSEQ multiplex PCR; TCRdb's copy has only in-frame clones and leaves some out. The sample holds around 30,000 clones, around 89% seen once. The source was CD4+ T cells from peripheral blood mononuclear cells, collected in the third trimester of pregnancy. This TCR was sampled from a female donor in good health, enrolled as a control in a pregnancy study.

The CDR3, as DNA: TGTGCCAGCAGCTTTAGCCGAACGGCGAGGGTAGATACGCAGTATTTT. Translating it yields CASSFSRTARVDTQYF. The chain joins TRBV13 to TRBJ2-3, with TRBD2 as a possible D gene (5 bases). The CDR3 contains 16 residues. V lost 3 bases to trimming and J lost 5 bases, with 18 bases between them. Germline values: CDR1 PRHDT, CDR2 FYEKMQ (reference sequence).